What follows describes a single TCR beta chain. Trimming at V came to 1 base and at J to 7 bases, leaving 3 bases not matched to a gene. The germline CDR1 and CDR2 sequences are SNHLY and FYNNEI. CDR3 length equals 15 residues. Per the authors' pipeline: Counts of nucleated cells, estimated from reference gene primer amplification, were obtained. Generated by immunoSEQ multiplex PCR, the TCRdb table keeps only in-frame clones and is missing some. The D gene and trimming were derived from the DNA, and the V and J assignments and clone size from that table. The sample has around 210,000 clones, about 90% seen once. The sample originates from a study of blood T cell repertoires in COVID-19. Looking at the study overall: Acute and convalescent COVID-19 samples came from the United States, Italy and Spain. T cells, B-cell-depleted T cells, or PBMCs provided the cDNA or gDNA that served as material.

The gene calls are TRBV2 and TRBJ2-1; 11 nucleotides line up with TRBD2. Sequences were obtained from peripheral blood. This receptor was obtained from a man aged 18 to 29 with active or convalescent COVID-19. The CDR3 nucleotides are TGTGCCAGCAGTGAAGGACTAGCGGGGACTAATGAGCAGTTCTTC. Its translation: CASSEGLAGTNEQFF.